One sample yielded the 7 T cell receptor beta chains listed below, sequenced in a study of blood T cell repertoires in COVID-19. Using immunoSEQ multiplex PCR, the repertoire was profiled, and TCRdb retains in-frame clones only, with some absent. The sample yields fewer than 100,000 clones, 88% seen once. Specimen: peripheral blood. The receptors here all came from a human donor in a cohort sampled during active COVID-19.

The chain is built from TRBV10-3 and TRBJ1-1; D unresolved. The germline CDR1 and CDR2 sequences are ENHRY and SYGVKD. The V end lost 2 bases, the J end lost 6 bases, and 10 bases lay between the germline ends. There are 13 residues in the CDR3. The CDR3 coding sequence is TGTGCCATCAGTGAGATTCCCGGGGCTGAAGCTTTCTTT. As protein: CAISEIPGAEAFF.

V gene TRBV19 combines with J gene TRBJ2-3; D might be TRBD1 (6 bases). This CDR3 has 15 residues. CDR1 and CDR2 from the germline V gene are LNHDA and SQIVND (reference sequence). V gave up 3 bases and J gave up 3 bases, with 13 bases separating them. Here the CDR3 DNA reads TGTGCCAGTAGTATGGGACAAGCACTAACAGATACGCAGTATTTT. Its translation: CASSMGQALTDTQYF.

V and J are TRBV18 and TRBJ2-6, with 11 nucleotides matching TRBD1. The V gene end was trimmed by 3 bases and the J gene end by 0 bases; junction bases not matched to a gene: 4. The germline V gene has CDR1 KGHSH and CDR2 LQKENI. CDR3 size: 18 residues. CDR3 nucleotides: TGTGCCAGCTCACCCGCCGGGACAGGGGGCTCTGGGGCCAACGTCCTGACTTTC. It specifies CASSPAGTGGSGANVLTF.

This chain links TRBV5-1 with TRBJ2-2, with 7 positions matching TRBD1. This CDR3 comprises 14 residues. V shed 5 bases and J 3 bases; nucleotides not matched to a gene: 4. Germline V gene sequence: CDR1 SGHRS, CDR2 YFSETQ. The DNA of the CDR3 is TGCGCCAGCAGATCTGGGACAGACACCGGGGAGCTGTTTTTT. Protein product: CASRSGTDTGELFF.

This clone was seen just once. Here the CDR3 DNA reads TGTGCCAGCAGGAGGGACAGGGAACACCAAGAGACCCAGTACTTC. It codes for CASRRDREHQETQYF. V and J are TRBV6-5 and TRBJ2-5; TRBD1 agrees at 9 bases. The CDR3 consists of 15 residues. Germline CDR1 is MNHEY and CDR2 is SVGAGI. V gave up 6 bases and J gave up 0 bases; unmatched junction bases: 5.

The chain joins TRBV6-5 to TRBJ2-7, with D perhaps TRBD1 (6 bases). The ends were cut back, 7 bases at V and 1 base at J, with 11 bases in the middle. Germline V gene data show CDR1 as MNHEY and CDR2 as SVGAGI. The CDR3 contains 13 residues. This chain's CDR3 is CASNIDRSYEQYF. The CDR3 nucleotides read TGTGCCAGCAATATCGACAGGTCCTACGAGCAGTACTTC.

V gene TRBV7-2 combines with J gene TRBJ2-7; 8 bases fit TRBD1. V trimming: 2 bases; J trimming: 1 base; junction bases outside the gene matches: 4. The CDR3 covers 15 residues. From germline, CDR1 is SGHTA and CDR2 FQGNSA. The CDR3 spells CASSLQGALSYEQYF. For the CDR3, the DNA is TGTGCCAGCAGCTTACAGGGGGCGTTGTCCTACGAGCAGTACTTC.